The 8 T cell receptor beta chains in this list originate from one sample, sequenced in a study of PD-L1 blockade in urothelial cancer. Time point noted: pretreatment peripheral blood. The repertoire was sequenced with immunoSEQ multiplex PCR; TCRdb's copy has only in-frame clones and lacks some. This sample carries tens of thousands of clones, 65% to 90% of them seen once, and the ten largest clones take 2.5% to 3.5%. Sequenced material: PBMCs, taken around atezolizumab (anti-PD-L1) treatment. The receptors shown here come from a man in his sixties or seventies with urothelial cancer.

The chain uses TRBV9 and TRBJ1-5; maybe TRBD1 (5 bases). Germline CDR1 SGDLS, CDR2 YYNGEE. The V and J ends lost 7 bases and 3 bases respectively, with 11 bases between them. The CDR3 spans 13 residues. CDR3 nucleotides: TGTGCCAGCGGCCCGGGACTCAATCAGCCCCAGCATTTT. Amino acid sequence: CASGPGLNQPQHF.

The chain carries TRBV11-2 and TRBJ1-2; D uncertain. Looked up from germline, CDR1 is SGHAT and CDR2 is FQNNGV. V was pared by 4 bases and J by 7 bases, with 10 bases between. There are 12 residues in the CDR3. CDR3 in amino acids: CASSSRLAGYTF. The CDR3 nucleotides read TGTGCCAGCAGCTCCCGTTTGGCTGGCTACACCTTC.

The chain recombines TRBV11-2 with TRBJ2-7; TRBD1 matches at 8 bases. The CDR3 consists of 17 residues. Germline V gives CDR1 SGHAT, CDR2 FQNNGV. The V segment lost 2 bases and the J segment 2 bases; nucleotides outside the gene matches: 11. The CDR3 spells CASSLRITTTGAYEQYF. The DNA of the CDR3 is TGTGCCAGCAGCTTACGGATTACTACGACAGGGGCCTACGAGCAGTACTTC. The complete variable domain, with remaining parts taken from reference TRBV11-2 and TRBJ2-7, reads EAGVAQSPRYKIIEKRQSVAFWCNPISGHATLYWYQQILGQGPKLLIQFQNNGVVDDSQLPKDRFSAERLKGVDSTLKIQPAKLEDSAVYLCASSLRITTTGAYEQYFGPGTRLTVT.

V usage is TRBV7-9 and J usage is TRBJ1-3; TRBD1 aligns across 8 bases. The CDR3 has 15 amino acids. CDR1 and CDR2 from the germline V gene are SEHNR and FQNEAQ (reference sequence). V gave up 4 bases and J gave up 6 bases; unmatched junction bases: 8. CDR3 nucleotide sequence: TGTGCCAGCAGCTCGGGACAGGCCCCGCAAAACACCATATATTTT. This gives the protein CASSSGQAPQNTIYF. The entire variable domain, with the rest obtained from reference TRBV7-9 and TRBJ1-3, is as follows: DTGVSQNPRHKITKRGQNVTFRCDPISEHNRLYWYRQTLGQGPEFLTYFQNEAQLEKSRLLSDRFSAERPKGSFSTLEIQRTEQGDSAMYLCASSSGQAPQNTIYFGEGSWLTVV.

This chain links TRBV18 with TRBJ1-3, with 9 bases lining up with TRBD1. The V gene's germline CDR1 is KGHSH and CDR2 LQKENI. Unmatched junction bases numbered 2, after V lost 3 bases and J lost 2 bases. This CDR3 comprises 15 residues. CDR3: CASSPNRGPGNTIYF. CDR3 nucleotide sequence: TGTGCCAGCTCACCGAACAGGGGGCCTGGAAACACCATATATTTT.

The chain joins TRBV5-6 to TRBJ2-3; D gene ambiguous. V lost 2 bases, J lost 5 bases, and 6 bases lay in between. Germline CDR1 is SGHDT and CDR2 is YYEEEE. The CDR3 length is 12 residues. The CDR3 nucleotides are TGTGCCAGCAGCTTTCAGGAAGATACGCAGTATTTT. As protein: CASSFQEDTQYF.

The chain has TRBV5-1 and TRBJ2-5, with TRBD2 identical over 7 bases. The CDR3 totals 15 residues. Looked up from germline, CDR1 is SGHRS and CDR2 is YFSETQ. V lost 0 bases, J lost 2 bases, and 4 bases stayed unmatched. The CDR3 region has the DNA TGCGCCAGCAGCTTGGGAGCGGGGAAACAAGAGACCCAGTACTTC. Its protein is CASSLGAGKQETQYF.

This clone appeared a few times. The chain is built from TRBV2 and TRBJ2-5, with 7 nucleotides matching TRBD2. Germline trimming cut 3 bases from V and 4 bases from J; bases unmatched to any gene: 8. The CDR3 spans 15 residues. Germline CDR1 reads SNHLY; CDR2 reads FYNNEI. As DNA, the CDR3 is TGTGCCAGCAGTGACACTAGCGCCGGGGGAGAGACCCAGTACTTC. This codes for CASSDTSAGGETQYF.